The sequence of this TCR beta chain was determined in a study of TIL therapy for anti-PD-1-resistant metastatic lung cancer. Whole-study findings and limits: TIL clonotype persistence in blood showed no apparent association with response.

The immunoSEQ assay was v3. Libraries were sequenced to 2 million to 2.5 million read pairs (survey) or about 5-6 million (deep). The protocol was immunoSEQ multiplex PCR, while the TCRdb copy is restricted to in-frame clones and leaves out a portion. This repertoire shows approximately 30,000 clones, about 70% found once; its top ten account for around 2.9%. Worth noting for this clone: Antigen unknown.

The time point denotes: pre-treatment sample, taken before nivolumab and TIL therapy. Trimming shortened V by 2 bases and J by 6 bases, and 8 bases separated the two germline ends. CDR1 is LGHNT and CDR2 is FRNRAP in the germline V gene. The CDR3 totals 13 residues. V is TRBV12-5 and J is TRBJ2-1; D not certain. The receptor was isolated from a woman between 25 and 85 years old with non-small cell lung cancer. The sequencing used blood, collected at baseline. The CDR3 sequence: CASGLSVVNEQFF. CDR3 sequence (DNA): TGTGCTAGTGGTTTGAGTGTTGTCAATGAGCAGTTCTTC.